Shown below are 3 T cell receptor beta chains from a single sample sequenced in a study of control samples from healthy donors and cancer patients (dated by TCRdb to 2020 to 2022). Preparation of the library involved the immunoSEQ multiplex PCR assay. Held by TCRdb, this immuneACCESS table contains in-frame sequences only and omits some clones. Under half of the omission traces to an unresolved V gene where checked; the cause of the rest is unknown. For this sample there are some 150,000 clones; around nine tenths appear just once. The top ten clones comprise more than 4% of the sample. Sequencing was carried out using blood. Source of these receptors: a man aged 30-40 years in good health.

Turning to this clone: The same CDR3 is also encoded by other DNA sequences in this sample. The CDR3 DNA sequence: TGTGCCAGCAGTGAATCCGGGCTGAGGGGGGCCAACGTCCTGACTTTC. This encodes CASSESGLRGANVLTF. The V call is TRBV25-1, the J call TRBJ2-6; D gene uncertain. Germline values: CDR1 MGHDK, CDR2 SYGVNS. This CDR3 is 16 amino acids long. V was trimmed by 1 base and J by 4 bases, leaving 11 bases between them.

This chain uses TRBV7-9 with TRBJ1-5; D is unresolved. Looked up from germline, CDR1 is SEHNR and CDR2 is FQNEAQ (reference sequence). Trimming removed 4 bases at V and 5 bases at J, with 15 bases between. This CDR3 has 15 amino acids. The CDR3 DNA sequence: TGTGCCAGCAGCTCGGGGAGGACTCGGGATCAGCCCCAGCATTTT. It codes for CASSSGRTRDQPQHF.

This clone has a single count. This sequence joins TRBV6-5 and TRBJ2-7; the D call may be TRBD1 or TRBD2 (5 bases each). The CDR3 loop spans 14 amino acids. V was trimmed by 4 bases and J by 3 bases, leaving 13 bases between them. Germline lookup yields CDR1 MNHEY and CDR2 SVGAGI. CDR3 amino acids: CASSFGAGGYEQYF. The CDR3 DNA follows: TGTGCCAGCAGTTTCGGGGCAGGTGGCTACGAGCAGTACTTC.